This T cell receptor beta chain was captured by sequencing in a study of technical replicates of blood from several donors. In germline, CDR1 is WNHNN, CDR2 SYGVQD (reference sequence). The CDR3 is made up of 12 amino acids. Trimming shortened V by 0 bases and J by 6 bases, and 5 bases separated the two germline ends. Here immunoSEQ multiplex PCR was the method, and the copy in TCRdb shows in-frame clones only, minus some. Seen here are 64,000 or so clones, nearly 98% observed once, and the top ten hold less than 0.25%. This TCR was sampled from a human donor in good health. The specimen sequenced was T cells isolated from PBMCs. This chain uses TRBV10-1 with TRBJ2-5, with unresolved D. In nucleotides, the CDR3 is TGCGCCAGCAGTGAGTCGAGGAAGACCCAGTACTTC. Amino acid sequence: CASSESRKTQYF.